Sequencing of this TCR beta chain was carried out in a study of T-cell memory formation after mild COVID-19 (dated by TCRdb to the early 2020s). Study-wide context: Most TCR sequence clusters were specific to one of the two donors. Two young, previously healthy adult volunteers, one female and one male, were included in the cohort. Longitudinal TCRalpha and TCRbeta repertoire sequencing tracked T-cell clones expanding and contracting after mild COVID-19 in a couple of donors.

Sequencing was carried out with an Illumina NovaSeq 6000. cDNA libraries for TCRalpha and TCRbeta were prepared by 5'RACE using constant-segment primers, with sample barcodes and unique molecular identifiers added. Trizol reagent was used to extract RNA from every sample. Library amplification was performed in two PCR steps, and a second sample barcode and Illumina TruSeq adapters were introduced in the second step. The libraries were sequenced on an Illumina NovaSeq using 2 x 150 bp paired-end reads. From the authors' description of their analysis: With migec v1.2.7, reads were demultiplexed and then collapsed into UMI-guided consensus sequences. Using mixcr v2.1.11, UMI consensuses were aligned to TRA and TRB V and J templates and then assembled into clonotypes. A clonotype was counted as expanded or contracted only when both edgeR and NoisET called the clonotype significant, with the noise models trained on biological replicates. For edgeR calls, the thresholds were a false discovery rate-adjusted p below 0.01 and a log2 fold-change of 1. As an exploratory analysis of dynamics, PCA with hierarchical clustering was applied to max-normalized trajectories of the 1000 most abundant clonotypes. Separately sequenced CD4+ and CD8+ repertoires were used to assign the CD4 or CD8 phenotype of responding clones. Using fastp trimming at Q25 and MiXCR clonotype assembly, TCRdb reanalyzed the public sequencing data and kept in-frame beta chains. Identical CDR3 protein sequences are pooled into one entry, listed with their most common genes and DNA. The V and J calls reflect TCRdb's pipeline rather than the authors' work. The sample records around 310,000 distinct CDR3 sequences, 20% to 25% of which are singletons. The ten largest clones add up to roughly a fifth of the sample.

From the cysteine up to the phenylalanine, the CDR3 has a length of 14 residues. The only DNA kept is the CDR3, 42 bases in frame from the first base. The CDR1 and CDR2 encoded by the germline V gene are LGHNA and YSLEER. Between the V and J ends, shortened by 0 bases and 0 bases respectively, the junction contains 6 bases. Results and caveats for the whole study, not just this receptor: Some responding clones were detected in pre-infection memory, suggesting pre-existing cross-reactive memory T cells joined the SARS-CoV-2 response. From day 15 to 85, contracting clones showed balanced CD4/CD8 phenotypes, whereas a second wave of clones that expanded from day 15 to 37 leaned towards CD4+. Contracting CD4+ clones were found mainly in CM and EM memory subsets, while CD8+ clones were enriched in EMRA. SARS-CoV-2 specificity was not confirmed for the second-wave clones peaking on day 37. The study covered only a couple of mild cases, and larger cohorts including severe cases with pre-infection samples were considered necessary.

A few counts support this clonotype. Its antigen has not been determined. Base qualities were left out, and no much larger clone turns up one base away. Ficoll-Paque density gradient centrifugation was the method used to isolate PBMCs. The receptor was isolated from a man aged 18 to 29 who had mild COVID-19 (a few samples of this study predate the infection). The sample titles of this study are shuffled in the database, so cell type and time point are left out; the donor was told from shared clones. The rearranged chain carries TRBV4-3 and TRBJ2-7, with no confidently assigned D gene. The sample comprised PBMCs or a T cell subset sorted from them (not recorded which). The bases are TGCGCCAGCAGCCAAGAAAGGATCTCCTACGAGCAGTACTTC. Its amino acids are CASSQERISYEQYF.